A selection of T cell receptor beta chains follows, all from one sample in a study of metastatic and nonmetastatic thyroid tumors. TCRdb re-processed the PCR reads through MiXCR. This table has approximately 11,000 clones, under 30% appearing once. The sequenced material came from tumor tissue. The receptors were sampled from a male donor with papillary thyroid cancer or a benign thyroid nodule (not recorded which). Some clones in this sample may be carry-over from other donors' samples. Both conserved end residues are part of each CDR3. The D gene is left open where the match is weak. Expanded clones are given a class, and other clones once, few, many or no size at all.

CDR3nt	CDR3aa	abundance	d_gene	j_gene	v_gene
TGCGCCAGCAATCTAGGGGGGGCTGGTGAAGCTTTCTTT	CASNLGGAGEAFF	.	.	TRBJ1-1	TRBV5-1
TGTGCCAGCAGCCAAGATACAGGCCTTGCTTATGGCTACACCTTC	CASSQDTGLAYGYTF	many	.	TRBJ1-2	TRBV3-1
TGTGCCATCAGTGAGGTCGGGAGCAATTACAATGAGCAGTTCTTC	CAISEVGSNYNEQFF	few	.	TRBJ2-1	TRBV10-3
TGTGCCAGCATCCAAGAGCGAGGTACTGGGGCCAACGTCCTGACTTTC	CASIQERGTGANVLTF	.	.	TRBJ2-6	TRBV4-2
TGTGCCTGGAGAAGGGCACTAGCGGGGACGGGGGATACGCAGTATTTT	CAWRRALAGTGDTQYF	.	TRBD2	TRBJ2-3	TRBV30
TGTGCCTGGAGATTGAGGACAGCCTATGGCTACACCTTC	CAWRLRTAYGYTF	.	.	TRBJ1-2	TRBV30
TGTGCCAGCAGCTTGGATGGGGGCCGCACAGATACGCAGTATTTT	CASSLDGGRTDTQYF	many	.	TRBJ2-3	TRBV5-4
TGTGCCAGCAGTTACTGGGGGGAAGAGACCCAGTACTTC	CASSYWGEETQYF	medium-sized	.	TRBJ2-5	TRBV6-5
TGTGCCAGCAGTTTCGACGGCGTTGATACGCAGTATTTT	CASSFDGVDTQYF	.	.	TRBJ2-3	TRBV6-4
TGCAGTGCGGAAATGCGGCTCCCCTATGGCTACACCTTC	CSAEMRLPYGYTF	.	.	TRBJ1-2	TRBV20-1
TGTGCCAGCAGTTACATCCGGTCCGCAGATACGCAGTATTTT	CASSYIRSADTQYF	medium-sized	.	TRBJ2-3	TRBV6-6
TGTGCCAGCAGCCCGGTAGCGGGAGTGGGGTACGAGCAGTACTTC	CASSPVAGVGYEQYF	.	TRBD2	TRBJ2-7	TRBV28
TGTGCCAGCAGCCAAGTCTCGGGGGTTGGAGATACGCAGTATTTT	CASSQVSGVGDTQYF	many	.	TRBJ2-3	TRBV3-1
TGTGCCAGCAGCTTCCCCCCGCAGGGGGCTGGATTGGCCAAAAACATTCAGTACTTC	CASSFPPQGAGLAKNIQYF	.	TRBD1	TRBJ2-4	TRBV5-4
TGTGCCAGCAGTGAGGGGTCCCTTAGCAATCAGCCCCAGCATTTT	CASSEGSLSNQPQHF	few	.	TRBJ1-5	TRBV6-1
TGCAGTGGTAGAAGGGGACTAGCCAGCAATGAGCAGTTCTTC	CSGRRGLASNEQFF	medium-sized	TRBD2	TRBJ2-1	TRBV20-1
TGTGCCAGTAGTATCGGGACAGGGGAGGCCCACGAGCAGTACTTC	CASSIGTGEAHEQYF	medium-sized	TRBD1	TRBJ2-7	TRBV19
TGTGCCAGCAGCTTGGACAGGGTGAGTGAGCAGTTCTTC	CASSLDRVSEQFF	.	.	TRBJ2-1	TRBV5-4
TGCGCCAGCAGTGAAGGAACTAAAGGGAAGGAGACCCAGTACTTC	CASSEGTKGKETQYF	.	.	TRBJ2-5	TRBV10-1
TGTGCCAGCAGTCTTCAAAGCACAGATACGCAGTATTTT	CASSLQSTDTQYF	.	.	TRBJ2-3	TRBV27
TGTGCCAGCAGCCAAGCAGGGCCCACTGAAGCTTTCTTT	CASSQAGPTEAFF	.	.	TRBJ1-1	TRBV4-2
TGCAGTGCTTGGGACAGCTACTCCTACGAGCAGTACTTC	CSAWDSYSYEQYF	.	TRBD1	TRBJ2-7	TRBV20-1
TGTGCCAGCAGCCCGAGGTTTGGGGACAGGATATCGGAGCTGTTTTTT	CASSPRFGDRISELFF	.	TRBD1	TRBJ2-2	TRBV27
TGCAGTGCTAGAGGCCACAGGGCTTTAAACGAGCAGTACTTC	CSARGHRALNEQYF	medium-sized	.	TRBJ2-7	TRBV20-1
TGTGCCAGTAGTCATAAAACTAACTATGGCTACACCTTC	CASSHKTNYGYTF	medium-sized	.	TRBJ1-2	TRBV19
TGTGCCAGCAGTTTTGGGGGATTCTCAGATACGCAGTATTTT	CASSFGGFSDTQYF	.	.	TRBJ2-3	TRBV28
TGTGCCAGCAGTCTGACCAGGGACACCGGGGAGCTGTTTTTT	CASSLTRDTGELFF	medium-sized	.	TRBJ2-2	TRBV6-4
TGTGCCAGTAGTAACAGTGGGCGATTTGAAGCTTTCTTT	CASSNSGRFEAFF	.	.	TRBJ1-1	TRBV19
TGTGCCTGGAGTCGGGGACAGGGGGAGGACGAGCAGTACTTC	CAWSRGQGEDEQYF	medium-sized	TRBD1	TRBJ2-7	TRBV30
TGTGCCAGCAGCCTACTAGGGACATGGTACAATGGGCAGTTCTTC	CASSLLGTWYNGQFF	.	.	TRBJ2-1	TRBV11-1
TGCAGTGCGGGAACTCTAAAACCCAATGAGCAGTTCTTC	CSAGTLKPNEQFF	medium-sized	.	TRBJ2-1	TRBV20-1
TGTGCCAGCAGTGACCTCACAGGGCAAGGGATTGAAAAACTGTTTTTT	CASSDLTGQGIEKLFF	few	.	TRBJ1-4	TRBV6-1
TGTGCCTGGAGTGATAAGCGGAGCTCCTACGAGCAGTACTTC	CAWSDKRSSYEQYF	.	.	TRBJ2-7	TRBV30
TGTGCCAGCAGCGGGGGGACAGGGGGTCAGCCCCAGCATTTT	CASSGGTGGQPQHF	many	TRBD1	TRBJ1-5	TRBV9
TGTGCCAGTAGGGGACAGGGGGCCCCAGGGGGCGGCGGCACTGAAGCTTTCTTT	CASRGQGAPGGGGTEAFF	medium-sized	TRBD1	TRBJ1-1	TRBV19
TGTGCCTGGAATATGGAACTACCCTATGAGCAGTTCTTC	CAWNMELPYEQFF	.	.	TRBJ2-1	TRBV30
TGTGCCAGCTCACCTCGGACAGGGGAGTTGGAGACCCAGTACTTC	CASSPRTGELETQYF	many	TRBD1	TRBJ2-5	TRBV18
TGTGCCAGCAGCAAAAAGTTCGGGACCACCCGCTCGGATGAGCAGTTCTTC	CASSKKFGTTRSDEQFF	many	.	TRBJ2-1	TRBV7-7
TGTGCCAGCAATCAAGGAGGGCAGGGGGCCTACACAGATACGCAGTATTTT	CASNQGGQGAYTDTQYF	medium-sized	TRBD1	TRBJ2-3	TRBV6-1
TGTGCCAGTAGTCTAAGCCTGACTAGCGGGATACCGCTTGGGCAGTTCTTC	CASSLSLTSGIPLGQFF	medium-sized	TRBD2	TRBJ2-1	TRBV19
TGCGCCAGCAGCTCGGACGGACAGGGGGCAGGTTATGGCTACACCTTC	CASSSDGQGAGYGYTF	medium-sized	TRBD1	TRBJ1-2	TRBV5-1
TGCGCCAGCAGCCAAAGCGGTAGTACCACAGATACGCAGTATTTT	CASSQSGSTTDTQYF	many	.	TRBJ2-3	TRBV4-3
TGCAGTGCTTCAGCCCGGGACAGGGGATTTGACCAGTACTTC	CSASARDRGFDQYF	medium-sized	TRBD1	TRBJ2-5	TRBV20-1
TGTGCCAGCAGTGAACTAATAGGGAGCTACGAGCAGTACTTC	CASSELIGSYEQYF	few	.	TRBJ2-7	TRBV6-1
TGTGCCAGCAGCAGCCGGCAGGGCGTTTCACCCCTCCACTTT	CASSSRQGVSPLHF	.	.	TRBJ1-6	TRBV6-1
TGCAGTGCTAGAGACAGTGGGAGGGGATACCACAATGAGCAGTTCTTC	CSARDSGRGYHNEQFF	.	TRBD2	TRBJ2-1	TRBV20-1
TGTGCCAGCAGTGATATCAGGACAAAAAATCAGCCCCAGCATTTT	CASSDIRTKNQPQHF	medium-sized	.	TRBJ1-5	TRBV2
TGCAGTGCAATCCTTGTGGAAGCTTTCTTT	CSAILVEAFF	.	.	TRBJ1-1	TRBV20-1
TGTGCCAGCAGTCCGTGGGGTGCGATGAACACTGAAGCTTTCTTT	CASSPWGAMNTEAFF	.	.	TRBJ1-1	TRBV28
TGTGCCAGCTCACCAAACTACAATGAGCAGTTCTTC	CASSPNYNEQFF	.	.	TRBJ2-1	TRBV18
TGTGCCAGCATGATTGGGGGGGCGAACACTGAAGCTTTCTTT	CASMIGGANTEAFF	medium-sized	.	TRBJ1-1	TRBV12-3/TRBV12-4
TGTGCCACCAGCAGAGATCTAGCAGGGGGCCACGAGCAGTACTTC	CATSRDLAGGHEQYF	few	TRBD1	TRBJ2-7	TRBV15
TGTGCCAGCAGTTCTACCGGGACAGGGATTTCACCCCTCCACTTT	CASSSTGTGISPLHF	few	TRBD1	TRBJ1-6	TRBV6-1
TGTGCCAGCAGTCCCCCCTCCGTAGAGACCCAGTACTTC	CASSPPSVETQYF	medium-sized	.	TRBJ2-5	TRBV28